The 19 T cell receptor beta chains reported below all come from one sample, sequenced in a study of cytomegalovirus exposure and HLA in healthy donors. It was with 60 Vbeta and 13 Jbeta primers that the PCR ran. The protocol was immunoSEQ multiplex PCR, while the TCRdb copy is restricted to in-frame clones and leaves out a portion. The sample contains about 130,000 clones, around 9% of which appear only once. The specimen sequenced was PBMCs. Receptors originate from a woman aged 40 to 50 in good health and CMV-seropositive.

A word on this clone: Other DNA sequences from this sample encode an identical CDR3 as well. This chain uses TRBV18 with TRBJ1-1, with 8 bases identical to TRBD1. Per the germline V gene, CDR1 is KGHSH and CDR2 is LQKENI. Unmatched junction bases numbered 3, after V lost 3 bases and J lost 3 bases. The CDR3 totals 14 residues. CDR3 residues: CASSPTGGDTEAFF. CDR3 DNA sequence: TGTGCCAGCTCACCCACAGGGGGTGACACTGAAGCTTTCTTT.

This clone was seen only a few times. The chain couples TRBV5-4 to TRBJ2-7; D ambiguous. This CDR3 comprises 13 residues. Germline CDR1 reads SGHNT; CDR2 reads YYREEE (reference sequence). The V and J ends lost 0 bases and 5 bases respectively, with 9 bases between them. CDR3 bases: TGTGCCAGCAGCTTGGATGTGCGCGACGAGCAGTACTTC. Protein: CASSLDVRDEQYF.

A few counts support this clone. The J gene is TRBJ1-6, the V gene TRBV23-1, with a weak D call TRBD1 (5 bases). TRBV23-1 is noted as an ORF with a role that remains uncertain. The CDR3 is made up of 17 amino acids. Trimming removed 0 bases at V and 3 bases at J, with 12 bases between. The CDR3 reads CASSQSPLRGYNSPLHF. The CDR3 nucleotides are TGCGCCAGCAGTCAATCCCCCCTAAGGGGCTATAATTCACCCCTCCACTTT.

The chain couples TRBV4-3 to TRBJ2-1; a possible D gene is TRBD2 (6 bases). Looked up from germline, CDR1 is LGHNA and CDR2 is YSLEER. There are 15 residues in the CDR3. The V gene lost 0 bases and the J gene lost 8 bases, with 14 bases spanning the gap. This CDR3 is CASSQEWRGWDEQFF. The CDR3 DNA reads TGCGCCAGCAGCCAAGAGTGGAGGGGATGGGATGAGCAGTTCTTC.

Only a few counts were recorded for this clone. The chain is built from TRBV14 and TRBJ2-1; TRBD2 matches at 8 bases. V shed 6 bases and J 7 bases; nucleotides not matched to a gene: 17. The CDR3 covers 17 residues. Per the germline V gene, CDR1 is SGHDN and CDR2 is FVKESK. This chain's CDR3 is CASSPFGVAGGWNEQFF. CDR3 DNA: TGTGCCAGCAGTCCCTTCGGGGTGGCGGGGGGTTGGAATGAGCAGTTCTTC.

This sequence joins TRBV9 and TRBJ1-4; D unresolved. The CDR3 runs 13 residues. V was trimmed by 0 bases and J by 8 bases, leaving 8 bases between them. CDR1 SGDLS and CDR2 YYNGEE come from the germline V gene. CDR3: CASSVEEGEKLFF. For the CDR3, the DNA is TGTGCCAGCAGCGTAGAGGAGGGAGAAAAACTGTTTTTT.

The chain links TRBV7-2 to TRBJ1-2; D possibly corresponds to TRBD1 (6 bases). Germline V gives CDR1 SGHTA, CDR2 FQGNSA. CDR3 length: 15 residues. Trimming removed 1 base from V and 7 bases from J, with 16 bases in between. This chain's CDR3 is CASSLGGAGAGGYTF. CDR3 DNA sequence: TGTGCCAGCAGCTTAGGAGGGGCAGGGGCGGGTGGCTACACCTTC.

J is TRBJ1-2 and V is TRBV12-5; no definite D call. The CDR3 runs 18 residues. The V end lost 2 bases, the J end lost 0 bases, and 19 bases lay between the germline ends. From germline, CDR1 is LGHNT and CDR2 FRNRAP. The CDR3 sequence is CASGLKRTTRDTNYGYTF. CDR3 DNA sequence: TGTGCTAGTGGTTTGAAGAGGACCACTAGAGACACTAACTATGGCTACACCTTC.

This clone was counted between two and nine times. The chain uses TRBV10-3 and TRBJ1-2; D gene ambiguous. Germline V gene data show CDR1 as ENHRY and CDR2 as SYGVKD. This CDR3 comprises 16 residues. V dropped 10 bases and J dropped 0 bases, with 21 bases sitting between them. CDR3 DNA sequence: TGTGCCACGCACTCCCTTTCCATTAGCCCTAACTATGGCTACACCTTC. Protein sequence: CATHSLSISPNYGYTF.

This clone has a handful of counts. CDR3 loop: CASSLAGGRNTEAFF. CDR3 nucleotides: TGCGCCAGCAGCTTGGCGGGAGGGAGGAACACTGAAGCTTTCTTT. The chain has TRBV5-1 and TRBJ1-1; D remains ambiguous. The germline V and J ends were trimmed by 0 bases and 1 base, with 10 bases remaining between them. The CDR3 consists of 15 residues. Germline lookup yields CDR1 SGHRS and CDR2 YFSETQ.

The chain carries TRBV10-1 and TRBJ2-7; 7 bases map to TRBD1. Losses at the gene ends were 4 bases for V and 0 bases for J; bases not matched to a gene: 3. The CDR3 sequence is 14 residues long. Germline V gene data show CDR1 as WNHNN and CDR2 as SYGVQD (reference sequence). The CDR3 nucleotides read TGCGCCAGCAGTGTGGACAGGTTCTCCTACGAGCAGTACGTC. It translates to CASSVDRFSYEQYV.

This clone has more than one count but fewer than ten. This chain joins TRBV5-1 and TRBJ2-5; 8 nucleotides match TRBD1. J lost 5 bases, V lost 4 bases, and 4 bases had no gene match. Germline-derived CDR1 and CDR2 are SGHRS and YFSETQ. The CDR3 consists of 13 residues. The CDR3 nucleotides read TGCGCCAGCAGCGCGACAGGGGACGAGACCCAGTACTTC. It specifies CASSATGDETQYF.

The chain employs TRBV11-2 and TRBJ2-2; 10 bases map to TRBD1. V shed 6 bases, J shed 5 bases, and the junction held 6 bases outside the gene matches. This CDR3 region has 15 residues. From germline, CDR1 is SGHAT and CDR2 FQNNGV. The CDR3 loop reads CASRTGTGDTGELFF. Written as DNA, the CDR3 is TGTGCCAGCAGAACCGGGACAGGGGATACCGGGGAGCTGTTTTTT.

The sample holds one count of this clone. The V gene is TRBV11-3, the J gene TRBJ1-1; tentative D call: TRBD1 (5 bases). The CDR3 runs 13 residues. Per germline, CDR1 SGHNT and CDR2 YENEEA. V was pared by 0 bases and J by 4 bases, with 6 bases between. The CDR3 DNA follows: TGTGCCAGCAGCTTAGAAAGGGGCACTGAAGCTTTCTTT. Its protein is CASSLERGTEAFF.

There are a few counts of this clone. The rearrangement links TRBV5-4 to TRBJ2-7, with 11 bases matching TRBD2. V trimming: 2 bases; J trimming: 4 bases; junction bases outside the gene matches: 5. CDR3 length: 15 residues. From germline, CDR1 is SGHNT and CDR2 YYREEE (reference sequence). CDR3 in DNA: TGTGCCAGCAGCTTATCTAGCGGGGGGTCGTACGAGCAGTACTTC. Amino acid sequence: CASSLSSGGSYEQYF. The entire variable domain, with the rest obtained from reference TRBV5-4 and TRBJ2-7, is as follows: ETGVTQSPTHLIKTRGQQVTLRCSSQSGHNTVSWYQQALGQGPQFIFQYYREEENGRGNFPPRFSGLQFPNYSSELNVNALELDDSALYLCASSLSSGGSYEQYFGPGTRLTVT.

This clone turned up a few times. One junction end disagrees with the germline gene, perhaps due to a read error. The chain employs TRBV6-5 and TRBJ2-3, with a possible D match to TRBD1 (6 bases). This CDR3 is built from 12 residues. Germline CDR1 reads MNHEY; CDR2 reads SVGAGI. CDR3 region: CASRMGADKQYF. CDR3 sequence (DNA): TGTGCAAGCAGGATGGGGGCAGATAAGCAGTATTTT.

The chain uses TRBV5-1 and TRBJ2-3; 8 bases are a match to TRBD1. The CDR3 is 14 residues long. Germline-derived CDR1 and CDR2 are SGHRS and YFSETQ. J gave up 5 bases and V 4 bases, and 6 bases lay outside the gene matches. CDR3 nucleotide sequence: TGCGCCAGCAGCGTAGGACAGGGCCGAGATACGCAGTATTTT. Translation gives CASSVGQGRDTQYF.

The chain couples TRBV2 to TRBJ1-1, with D perhaps TRBD1 (6 bases). Germline V CDR1 and CDR2: SNHLY, FYNNEI. The CDR3 is 13 residues long. The ends were cut back, 5 bases at V and 8 bases at J, with 15 bases in the middle. The CDR3 spells CASSNRAAREAFF. CDR3 sequence (DNA): TGTGCCAGCAGTAACAGGGCGGCCAGAGAAGCTTTCTTT.

This clone was counted only a few times. The chain recombines TRBV5-1 with TRBJ2-1, with TRBD2 identical over 7 bases. After removal of 2 bases from V and 6 bases from J, the junction contained 5 bases not matched to a gene. The CDR3 contains 14 residues. CDR1 is SGHRS, CDR2 YFSETQ, per germline. CDR3 protein: CASSLGTTSNEQFF. DNA for the CDR3: TGCGCCAGCAGCTTAGGGACTACGAGCAATGAGCAGTTCTTC.